This is a list of T cell receptor beta chains from one sample in a study of response to subunit inactivated influenza vaccine. TCRdb re-called the RT-PCR reads with MiXCR, one entry per CDR3 protein. This sample carries hundreds of thousands of distinct CDR3 sequences, 15% to 17% of them seen once, and the ten largest clones take around a tenth. The source was PBMCs from blood, collected less than 13 days after vaccination. These TCRs come from a man aged 45-65 years who received an inactivated influenza vaccine. CDR3s include the opening cysteine and the closing phenylalanine or tryptophan. The D gene is left open where the match is weak. Clone size appears in some rows only: once, few, many, or a class for an expanded clone.

v_gene,j_gene,len,abundance,d_gene,CDR3aa,CDR3nt
TRBV4-2,TRBJ1-3,13,few,-,CASSRTDGNTIYF,TGTGCCAGCAGCCGGACAGATGGAAACACCATATATTTT
TRBV7-9,TRBJ2-5,14,many,-,CASSLTAQQETQYF,TGTGCCAGCAGCTTAACAGCCCAACAAGAGACCCAGTACTTC
TRBV4-1,TRBJ1-5,13,few,TRBD1,CASSDRVGQPQHF,TGCGCCAGCAGTGACAGGGTGGGTCAGCCCCAGCATTTT
TRBV7-9,TRBJ2-1,17,few,-,CASSLAPQRTSYNEQFF,TGTGCCAGCAGCTTAGCCCCGCAGAGGACCTCCTACAATGAGCAGTTCTTC
TRBV7-8,TRBJ2-3,16,many,TRBD2,CASSRYSGLTTDTQYF,TGTGCCAGCAGCCGATATAGCGGGTTAACCACAGATACGCAGTATTTT
TRBV5-1,TRBJ2-1,14,many,TRBD1,CASSTRGSYNEQFF,TGCGCCAGCAGTACCAGGGGGAGCTACAATGAGCAGTTCTTC
TRBV20-1,TRBJ2-6,14,-,-,CSARPPSGANVLTF,TGCAGTGCTAGGCCCCCCTCTGGGGCCAACGTCCTGACTTTC
TRBV7-2,TRBJ2-1,15,-,-,CASSSSRTEGNEQFF,TGTGCCAGCAGCTCAAGTCGGACTGAAGGCAATGAGCAGTTCTTC
TRBV28,TRBJ2-3,17,few,TRBD1,CASSLPYATGVQDTQYF,TGTGCCAGCAGTCTCCCCTACGCGACAGGGGTGCAAGATACGCAGTATTTT
TRBV29-1,TRBJ2-2,16,-,TRBD2,CSGGLAGGLNTGELFF,TGCAGCGGGGGACTAGCGGGAGGACTCAACACCGGGGAGCTGTTTTTT
TRBV11-1,TRBJ2-2,18,-,-,CASSTRGPGALNTGELFF,TGTGCCAGCAGCACACGAGGCCCGGGGGCCCTGAACACCGGGGAGCTGTTTTTT
TRBV11-2,TRBJ2-1,19,-,-,CASSLDAGTNLYSYNEQFF,TGTGCCAGCAGCTTGGACGCGGGGACCAACTTATACTCCTACAATGAGCAGTTCTTC
TRBV12-3/TRBV12-4,TRBJ1-5,13,few,-,CASTLYSNQPQHF,TGTGCCAGCACCCTTTATAGCAATCAGCCCCAGCATTTT
TRBV4-2,TRBJ1-1,16,few,-,CASSQYTAGMNTEAFF,TGTGCCAGCAGCCAATACACCGCGGGTATGAACACTGAAGCTTTCTTT
TRBV7-6,TRBJ2-7,17,-,TRBD2,CASSRSGTSGGMGEQYF,TGTGCCAGCAGCAGGTCCGGGACTAGCGGGGGAATGGGCGAGCAGTACTTC
TRBV12-3/TRBV12-4,TRBJ2-1,15,many,TRBD2,CASSLSGRAYNEQFF,TGTGCCAGCAGCCTTAGCGGGAGAGCTTACAATGAGCAGTTCTTC
TRBV27,TRBJ1-3,16,-,TRBD1,CASSRTGRAPGNTIYF,TGTGCCAGCAGCCGGACAGGGAGGGCGCCTGGAAACACCATATATTTT
TRBV7-9,TRBJ2-1,16,-,TRBD2,CASRAPLADPQNEQFF,TGTGCCAGCAGGGCCCCACTAGCGGACCCTCAGAATGAGCAGTTCTTC
TRBV5-1,TRBJ2-5,11,-,-,CASMGSETQYF,TGCGCCAGCATGGGGTCTGAGACCCAGTACTTC
TRBV12-3/TRBV12-4,TRBJ2-1,15,-,TRBD2,CASSLRAGVYNEQFF,TGTGCCAGCAGTCTACGAGCGGGAGTCTACAATGAGCAGTTCTTC
TRBV3-1,TRBJ1-5,14,-,-,CASSPGFPNQPQHF,TGTGCCAGCAGCCCCGGGTTTCCCAATCAGCCCCAGCATTTT
TRBV5-1,TRBJ1-2,14,-,-,CASSLENKNYGYTF,TGCGCCAGCAGCTTGGAGAACAAGAACTATGGCTACACCTTC
TRBV11-2,TRBJ2-3,16,many,TRBD2,CASSLVTSGGTDTQYF,TGTGCCAGCAGCTTAGTAACTAGCGGGGGGACAGATACGCAGTATTTT
TRBV2,TRBJ2-1,13,many,-,CASSEVEFNEQFF,TGTGCCAGCAGTGAAGTGGAGTTCAATGAGCAGTTCTTC